The sequence of this T cell receptor beta chain was determined in a study of cytomegalovirus exposure and HLA in healthy donors. Findings and limits, study-wide: Most TCR sequences were seen very rarely across donors, but some public TCRs occurred in many. Cytomegalovirus association was assigned to about 150 TCR beta chains.

Only in-frame clones appear in the TCRdb table, and some are missing; sequencing was by immunoSEQ multiplex PCR. The repertoire consists of tens of thousands of clones, with almost 97% occurring once and the leading ten covering around 1.6%. The CDR3 contains 14 residues. V trimming: 7 bases; J trimming: 5 bases; junction bases outside the gene matches: 9. The V gene's germline CDR1 is SQVTM and CDR2 ANQGSEA. Of note for this clone: No antigen is known for it.

What was sequenced was PBMCs. The chain recombines TRBV29-1 with TRBJ2-7; TRBD2 agrees at 12 bases. The TCR comes from a man aged 18 to 30 in good health and CMV-seropositive. In DNA, the CDR3 is TGCAGCGCCTCCCCTAGCGGGAGGGCCGACGAGCAGTACTTC. Translating it yields CSASPSGRADEQYF.